The 26 T cell receptor beta chains reported below all come from one sample, sequenced in a study of blood T cell repertoires in COVID-19. TCRdb keeps only in-frame clones here, not all; method: immunoSEQ multiplex PCR. Found here are under 200,000 clones, about 88% of them singletons; the top ten hold 20% to 25%. Sequenced: PBMCs or T cells enriched from blood (not recorded which). These receptors originate from a woman aged 40 to 50 in a cohort exposed to, infected with or recovered from COVID-19 (not recorded which).

This chain links TRBV4-3 with TRBJ2-1; TRBD2 agrees at 9 bases. After removal of 3 bases from V and 7 bases from J, the junction contained 7 bases not matched to a gene. The CDR3 covers 15 residues. Looked up from germline, CDR1 is LGHNA and CDR2 is YSLEER. The CDR3 region is CASSQSSGIGNEQFF. In nucleotides, the CDR3 is TGCGCCAGCAGCCAGTCTAGCGGGATAGGGAATGAGCAGTTCTTC.

There are a few counts of this clone. This chain connects TRBV4-3 to TRBJ2-7, with D possibly being TRBD1 (5 bases). The germline V and J ends were trimmed by 1 base and 0 bases, with 10 bases remaining between them. Germline values: CDR1 LGHNA, CDR2 YSLEER. The CDR3 is made up of 15 amino acids. The CDR3 nucleotides read TGCGCCAGCAGCCAAGGACAGAGCAGCTCCTACGAGCAGTACTTC. The encoded protein is CASSQGQSSSYEQYF.

The chain couples TRBV18 to TRBJ1-6; possible D gene TRBD1, 6 bases. Trimming shortened V by 8 bases and J by 5 bases, and 13 bases separated the two germline ends. The V gene's germline CDR1 is KGHSH and CDR2 LQKENI. This CDR3 has 14 residues. CDR3 protein: CASRGAVNNSPLHF. CDR3 nucleotide sequence: TGTGCCAGCCGGGGGGCTGTTAATAATTCACCCCTCCACTTT.

This chain joins TRBV27 and TRBJ2-1; perhaps TRBD2 as D (6 bases). Trimming left V 1 base short and J 6 bases short, with 13 bases between. This CDR3 has 15 amino acids. Germline values: CDR1 MNHEY, CDR2 SMNVEV (reference sequence). DNA for the CDR3: TGTGCCAGCAGTTTATGGGGTAGCGGAGTCAATGAGCAGTTCTTC. Translated, it gives CASSLWGSGVNEQFF.

The CDR3 sequence: CASKGPTGELFF. The CDR3 DNA is TGTGCCAGCAAGGGGCCGACCGGGGAGCTGTTTTTT. This sequence joins TRBV7-8 and TRBJ2-2, with D tentatively TRBD1 (5 bases). Germline-derived CDR1 and CDR2 are SGHVS and FQNEAQ. This CDR3 spans 12 amino acids. The V gene lost 7 bases and the J gene lost 5 bases, with 8 bases spanning the gap.

This rearrangement joins TRBV13 to TRBJ2-3; TRBD2 is a possible D gene (6 bases). Trimming took off 5 bases at V and 2 bases at J, with 14 bases between the two ends. This CDR3 comprises 15 residues. CDR1 is PRHDT, CDR2 FYEKMQ, per germline (reference sequence). The DNA for the CDR3 is TGTGCCAGCAGCCCCGGAGGGTCTTTCACAGATACGCAGTATTTT. Its translation: CASSPGGSFTDTQYF.

The chain uses TRBV11-3 and TRBJ2-1, with D perhaps matching TRBD1 (6 bases). Germline-derived CDR1 and CDR2 are SGHNT and YENEEA. The V end lost 4 bases, the J end lost 2 bases, and 12 bases lay between the germline ends. The CDR3 extends over 15 amino acids. The CDR3 sequence: CASSYGGPTYNEQFF. The CDR3 DNA reads TGTGCCAGCAGCTATGGGGGCCCGACCTACAATGAGCAGTTCTTC.

The chain carries TRBV19 and TRBJ1-5; the D gene is possibly TRBD1 (5 bases). V gave up 9 bases and J gave up 6 bases, with 15 bases separating them. CDR3 size: 13 residues. CDR1 and CDR2 (germline): LNHDA, SQIVND (reference sequence). CDR3: CASGGDWRQPQHF. Here the CDR3 DNA reads TGTGCCAGCGGAGGGGATTGGCGTCAGCCCCAGCATTTT.

The sample holds a few counts of this clone. V is TRBV6-5 and J is TRBJ1-1; 8 bases line up with TRBD1. The CDR3 length is 14 residues. V lost 7 bases to trimming and J lost 6 bases; unmatched junction nucleotides: 10. CDR1 and CDR2 (germline): MNHEY, SVGAGI. The CDR3 DNA reads as TGTGCCAGCACCCCGCCAGGGGGCGCCCCTGAAGCTTTCTTT. Translation: CASTPPGGAPEAFF.

The chain is built from TRBV27 and TRBJ1-1; D remains ambiguous. This CDR3 has 11 amino acids. The V gene lost 9 bases and the J gene lost 4 bases, with 9 bases spanning the gap. Germline-derived CDR1 and CDR2 are MNHEY and SMNVEV (reference sequence). The CDR3 spells CASLFGTEAFF. In DNA, the CDR3 is TGTGCCAGTTTGTTCGGCACTGAAGCTTTCTTT.

This clone was detected once. The chain combines TRBV6-2 or TRBV6-3 with TRBJ2-7, with 7 bases lining up with TRBD2. The CDR3 has 11 residues. Trimming took 6 bases from V and 6 from J; bases not matched to a gene: 2. Germline V gene lookup returns CDR1 MNHEY and CDR2 SVGEGT. CDR3 bases: TGTGCCAGCAGCACTAGCGCCGAGCAGTACTTC. Protein product: CASSTSAEQYF.

The rearrangement uses TRBV9 and TRBJ2-3; no clear D gene. V lost 3 bases to trimming and J lost 0 bases, with 8 bases between them. The CDR3 totals 14 residues. Germline V gene sequence: CDR1 SGDLS, CDR2 YYNGEE. The CDR3 sequence: CASSAETSTDTQYF. In DNA, the CDR3 is TGTGCCAGCAGCGCCGAGACTAGCACAGATACGCAGTATTTT.

J is TRBJ1-2 and V is TRBV5-4, with 7 bases fitting TRBD1. There are 14 residues in the CDR3. Germline assignment: CDR1 SGHNT and CDR2 YYREEE (reference sequence). V shed 5 bases, J shed 6 bases, and the junction held 10 bases outside the gene matches. CDR3 sequence: CASSLAGTGDGYTF. The CDR3 DNA follows: TGTGCCAGCAGTCTTGCGGGAACAGGGGATGGCTACACCTTC.

The chain couples TRBV5-1 to TRBJ1-5, with 10 bases fitting TRBD1. The germline CDR1 and CDR2 sequences are SGHRS and YFSETQ. CDR3 length: 15 residues. With 3 bases clipped from V and 4 bases from J, the junction kept 4 bases outside the gene matches. The CDR3 DNA sequence: TGCGCCAGCAGCTCGACAGGGGGCCTAAATCAGCCCCAGCATTTT. Translating gives CASSSTGGLNQPQHF.

The chain carries TRBV15 and TRBJ1-4; D is unresolved. The germline gives CDR1 LNHNV, CDR2 YYDKDF (reference sequence). This CDR3 comprises 13 residues. V lost 6 bases and J lost 5, with 10 bases in between. The CDR3 loop is CATSSRRNEKLFF. In DNA form, the CDR3 reads TGTGCCACCAGTAGTAGGCGGAATGAAAAACTGTTTTTT.

This clone was observed a single time. V gene TRBV6-2 or TRBV6-3 combines with J gene TRBJ2-7; no definite D call. CDR1 is MNHEY and CDR2 is SVGEGT in the germline V gene. The V end was cut by 2 bases, the J end by 2 bases, with 10 bases between. The CDR3 length is 14 residues. CDR3 DNA: TGTGCCAGCAGTTACCCCCTCCCTCCCTACGAGCAGTACTTC. Residues: CASSYPLPPYEQYF.

This chain connects TRBV10-3 to TRBJ1-1; 9 nucleotides line up with TRBD1. This CDR3 is 13 amino acids long. Germline-derived CDR1 and CDR2 are ENHRY and SYGVKD. J was trimmed by 8 bases and V by 11 bases; bases with no gene match: 12. The CDR3 spells CASRQGGGEEAFF. The CDR3 DNA reads as TGTGCCTCACGACAGGGGGGAGGTGAGGAAGCTTTCTTT.

Turning to this clone: Other DNA sequences of this sample code for an identical CDR3. The chain uses TRBV27 and TRBJ1-1; D perhaps matches TRBD1 (5 bases). V shed 3 bases and J shed 1 base, with 6 bases lying between them. This CDR3 region has 13 residues. Germline-derived CDR1 and CDR2 are MNHEY and SMNVEV (reference sequence). CDR3 protein: CASSFGQNTEAFF. CDR3 nucleotides: TGTGCCAGCAGTTTTGGACAGAACACTGAAGCTTTCTTT.

This clone has just a few counts. The V and J genes are TRBV5-1 and TRBJ2-7; no reliable D call. V was shortened by 0 bases and J by 5 bases, with 6 bases between the two germline ends. The CDR3 runs to 12 residues. CDR1 SGHRS and CDR2 YFSETQ come from the germline V gene. Here the CDR3 reads CASSLDSNEQYF. In DNA, the CDR3 is TGCGCCAGCAGCTTGGACAGCAACGAGCAGTACTTC.

This clone was observed a handful of times. This chain links TRBV5-6 with TRBJ2-7, with 7 bases fitting TRBD1. The CDR3 covers 15 residues. Unmatched junction bases numbered 5, after V lost 1 base and J lost 1 base. Germline V gives CDR1 SGHDT, CDR2 YYEEEE. The DNA of the CDR3 is TGTGCCAGCAGCTTGTTATCCAGGGGGTCCTACGAGCAGTACTTC. Residues: CASSLLSRGSYEQYF.

This sequence joins TRBV29-1 and TRBJ2-2, with 10 bases that match TRBD1. The V gene's germline CDR1 is SQVTM and CDR2 ANQGSEA. V lost 4 bases to trimming and J lost 8 bases; unmatched junction nucleotides: 10. There are 15 residues in the CDR3. CDR3 coding DNA: TGCAGCGTTGGGACAGGGGGGACGAACGGAGGGGAGCTGTTTTTT. Encoded protein: CSVGTGGTNGGELFF.

This chain uses TRBV3-1 (or the pseudogene TRBV3-2) with TRBJ2-5; 10 bases are shared with TRBD2. The CDR3 is made up of 15 amino acids. Trimming cost V 1 base and J 5 bases; bases outside gene matches: 4. Germline loops: CDR1 LGHDT, CDR2 YNNKEL (reference sequence). CDR3 sequence (DNA): TGTGCCAGCAGCCAAGGAGCGGGGGGGTCGGAGACCCAGTACTTC. Translating gives CASSQGAGGSETQYF.

Comments on this clone: Other DNA variants within this sample encode the same CDR3. This chain joins TRBV7-2 and TRBJ2-7; D not certain. There are 12 residues in the CDR3. V was trimmed by 4 bases and J by 0 bases, leaving 4 bases between them. CDR1 and CDR2 (germline): SGHTA, FQGNSA. This CDR3 is CASSSSSYEQYF. CDR3 in DNA: TGTGCCAGCAGCTCCAGCTCCTACGAGCAGTACTTC.

This chain links TRBV7-2 with TRBJ2-3, with D perhaps matching TRBD1 (5 bases). The CDR3 consists of 16 residues. Germline lookup yields CDR1 SGHTA and CDR2 FQGNSA. The ends were cut back, 5 bases at V and 5 bases at J, with 20 bases in the middle. CDR3 residues: CASSQGPKGFGDTQYF. CDR3 bases: TGTGCCAGCAGCCAAGGCCCTAAGGGGTTTGGAGATACGCAGTATTTT.

About this clone: The sample carries other DNA sequences with the same CDR3. V and J are TRBV27 and TRBJ1-1; maybe TRBD1 (5 bases). V lost 2 bases, J lost 1 base, and 8 bases lay in between. The CDR3 has 14 residues. Germline assignment: CDR1 MNHEY and CDR2 SMNVEV (reference sequence). The CDR3 nucleotides read TGTGCCAGCAGTTTAGGCCAGGGGAACACTGAAGCTTTCTTT. Residues: CASSLGQGNTEAFF.

The chain recombines TRBV11-2 with TRBJ1-2, with TRBD1 matching 7 bases. The V gene end was trimmed by 5 bases and the J gene end by 5 bases; junction bases not matched to a gene: 8. Germline lookup yields CDR1 SGHAT and CDR2 FQNNGV. This CDR3 has 14 residues. The CDR3 protein is CASSRSGTAYGYTF. In nucleotides, the CDR3 is TGTGCCAGCAGCCGCTCAGGGACAGCTTATGGCTACACCTTC.